The 4 T cell receptor beta chains below were found in one sample sequenced in a study of T cell responses to AZD1222 COVID-19 vaccine (dated by TCRdb to about 2021). The library was generated by the immunoSEQ multiplex PCR assay. TCRdb stores this immuneACCESS table with in-frame sequences only. Part of the clones is absent; in the studies checked, under half of the shortfall reflects unresolved V genes, and no reason is known for the rest. The sample contains fewer than 120,000 clones, 88% of them found a single time. Clones ranked in the top ten supply roughly 1.6% of the sample. In light of the paper, this sample's time point label describes: baseline before first vaccination. The sequencing here drew on peripheral blood, taken on day 0 of AZD1222 vaccination. The origin of the receptors is an adult in good health.

The CDR3 is CASSLASSGRVTYEQYF. CDR3 sequence (DNA): TGTGCCAGCAGCTTGGCCTCTAGCGGGAGGGTTACCTACGAGCAGTACTTC. The V call is TRBV5-4, the J call TRBJ2-7, with TRBD2 matching over 12 bases. Germline loops: CDR1 SGHNT, CDR2 YYREEE (reference sequence). The ends lost 0 bases at V and 2 bases at J; junction bases unmatched: 6. There are 17 residues in the CDR3.

The chain couples TRBV19 to TRBJ2-3; the D is unclear. This CDR3 spans 14 amino acids. The germline V and J ends were trimmed by 7 bases and 6 bases, with 17 bases remaining between them. The germline V gene encodes CDR1 LNHDA and CDR2 SQIVND (reference sequence). The CDR3 DNA sequence: TGTGCCAGTAAGCTTCAGGCCGCGGTGGATACGCAGTATTTT. This encodes CASKLQAAVDTQYF.

The V and J genes are TRBV5-8 and TRBJ2-7, with D perhaps matching TRBD1 (5 bases). In germline, CDR1 is SGHTS, CDR2 YDEGEE. This CDR3 has 13 residues. V dropped 5 bases and J dropped 2 bases, with 11 bases sitting between them. The CDR3 DNA sequence: TGTGCCAGCAGTCCTGACAGCCCCTACGAGCAGTACTTC. Its translation: CASSPDSPYEQYF. Variable domain in full (rest from reference TRBV5-8 and TRBJ2-7): EAGVTQSPTHLIKTRGQQATLRCSPISGHTSVYWYQQALGLGLQFLLWYDEGEERNRGNFPPRFSGRQFPNYSSELNVNALELEDSALYLCASSPDSPYEQYFGPGTRLTVT.

This clone was found a few times. The chain links TRBV21-1 to TRBJ1-2; TRBD1 reflects the table's D call only, with no check against the DNA. TRBV21-1 is described as a pseudogene. This CDR3 is built from 17 residues. In DNA form, the CDR3 reads TGTGCCAGCAACGGGACAGTCCGGTCTCCCTCTAACTATGGCTACACCTTC. It specifies CASNGTVRSPSNYGYTF.